A single sample gave rise to the 32 T cell receptor beta chains below, sequenced in a study of blood T cell repertoires in COVID-19. Method: immunoSEQ multiplex PCR; TCRdb's copy keeps in-frame clones and lacks some. This sample has tens of thousands of clones; roughly 91% occur once, and the top ten carry 10%. Sequenced: PBMCs or T cells enriched from blood (not recorded which). Receptors were obtained from a woman between 35 and 50 years old who had recovered from COVID-19.

The V and J genes are TRBV9 and TRBJ1-5; D not resolved. The CDR3 has 15 residues. The V gene's germline CDR1 is SGDLS and CDR2 YYNGEE. The V end lost 4 bases, the J end lost 7 bases, and 18 bases lay between the germline ends. CDR3 bases: TGTGCCAGCAGCCCGTTCGGAGGGTCGGAGCAGCCCCAGCATTTT. It yields the protein CASSPFGGSEQPQHF.

The chain is built from TRBV6-4 and TRBJ2-2; TRBD1 matches 9 bases. With 6 bases clipped from V and 4 bases from J, the junction kept 6 bases outside the gene matches. Germline V CDR1 and CDR2: MRHNA, SNTAGT. The CDR3 length is 15 residues. In DNA, the CDR3 is TGTGCCAGCAGGCGGGGACAGGGAGGCACCGGGGAGCTGTTTTTT. This sequence encodes CASRRGQGGTGELFF.

The DNA for the CDR3 is TGTGCCAGTAGTATCGTCGGCTACGAGCAGTACTTC. It encodes CASSIVGYEQYF. The chain couples TRBV19 to TRBJ2-7; D gene uncertain. This CDR3 comprises 12 residues. Germline assignment: CDR1 LNHDA and CDR2 SQIVND (reference sequence). The V gene lost 3 bases and the J gene lost 3 bases, with 6 bases spanning the gap. The variable domain in full, with the rest retrieved from reference TRBV19 and TRBJ2-7, is DGGITQSPKYLFRKEGQNVTLSCEQNLNHDAMYWYRQDPGQGLRLIYYSQIVNDFQKGDIAEGYSVSREKKESFPLTVTSAQKNPTAFYLCASSIVGYEQYFGPGTRLTVT.

This chain joins TRBV3-1 (or the pseudogene TRBV3-2) and TRBJ2-3, with 16 positions matching TRBD2. In germline, CDR1 is LGHDT, CDR2 YNNKEL (reference sequence). With 4 bases clipped from V and 6 bases from J, the junction kept 7 bases outside the gene matches. The CDR3 extends over 17 amino acids. The CDR3 protein is CASSLGTSGGARDTQYF. The DNA for the CDR3 is TGTGCCAGCAGCCTTGGGACTAGCGGGGGGGCCAGGGATACGCAGTATTTT.

This clone was found a few times. The chain joins TRBV3-1 (or the pseudogene TRBV3-2) to TRBJ2-7; 7 bases fit TRBD2. J was trimmed by 1 base and V by 1 base; bases with no gene match: 7. The CDR3 has 16 residues. CDR1 is LGHDT, CDR2 YNNKEL, per germline (reference sequence). The CDR3 region is CASSQVAGYRSYEQYF. The CDR3 DNA reads TGTGCCAGCAGCCAAGTAGCGGGTTACAGGTCCTACGAGCAGTACTTC.

This clone was detected only once. V usage is TRBV7-9 and J usage is TRBJ2-2; the D gene is possibly TRBD1 (6 bases). Trimming shortened V by 7 bases and J by 5 bases, and 11 bases separated the two germline ends. CDR3 size: 13 residues. Germline V CDR1 and CDR2: SEHNR, FQNEAQ (reference sequence). The CDR3 is CASNGGRTGELFF. The CDR3 DNA sequence: TGTGCCAGCAATGGGGGCCGGACCGGGGAGCTGTTTTTT. Based on the CDR3 plus reference TRBV7-9 and TRBJ2-2, the full variable domain is DTGVSQNPRHKITKRGQNVTFRCDPISEHNRLYWYRQTLGQGPEFLTYFQNEAQLEKSRLLSDRFSAERPKGSFSTLEIQRTEQGDSAMYLCASNGGRTGELFFGEGSRLTVL.

The rearrangement uses TRBV2 and TRBJ2-5; the match to TRBD1 covers 9 bases. J gave up 4 bases and V 11 bases, and 14 bases lay outside the gene matches. CDR1 is SNHLY and CDR2 is FYNNEI in the germline V gene. The CDR3 covers 15 residues. CDR3: CALHKGQGTGETQYF. The CDR3 nucleotides are TGTGCCCTTCACAAAGGACAGGGGACGGGAGAGACCCAGTACTTC.

This clone appeared once. This chain connects TRBV3-1 (or the pseudogene TRBV3-2) to TRBJ2-5; 9 nucleotides agree with TRBD1. Germline V gene sequence: CDR1 LGHDT, CDR2 YNNKEL (reference sequence). The CDR3 length is 16 residues. V was clipped by 3 bases and J by 5 bases; unmatched bases: 10. The DNA for the CDR3 is TGTGCCAGCAGCCAGCGGACAGGGGCTTATCGGGAGACCCAGTACTTC. This translates into CASSQRTGAYRETQYF.

The chain combines TRBV15 with TRBJ1-1; D is unclear. Trimming removed 5 bases at V and 8 bases at J, with 15 bases between. Per the germline V gene, CDR1 is LNHNV and CDR2 is YYDKDF (reference sequence). CDR3 length equals 13 residues. The CDR3 is CATSGGRGFEAFF. Here the CDR3 DNA reads TGTGCCACCAGCGGCGGCCGGGGTTTCGAAGCTTTCTTT. The full variable domain, rest sourced from reference TRBV15 and TRBJ1-1, is DAMVIQNPRYQVTQFGKPVTLSCSQTLNHNVMYWYQQKSSQAPKLLFHYYDKDFNNEADTPDNFQSRRPNTSFCFLDIRSPGLGDTAMYLCATSGGRGFEAFFGQGTRLTVV.

V and J are TRBV19 and TRBJ1-5, with D maybe TRBD1 (6 bases). This CDR3 is built from 16 residues. The germline V gene encodes CDR1 LNHDA and CDR2 SQIVND (reference sequence). V was shortened by 6 bases and J by 0 bases, with 15 bases between the two germline ends. The CDR3 is CASSPLGTNSNQPQHF. CDR3 DNA sequence: TGTGCCAGTAGCCCTCTAGGGACAAATAGCAATCAGCCCCAGCATTTT.

This chain connects TRBV9 to TRBJ2-3; 9 bases line up with TRBD2. V lost 4 bases and J lost 0; bases outside the gene matches: 6. CDR1 and CDR2 (germline): SGDLS, YYNGEE. The CDR3 loop spans 16 amino acids. The CDR3 bases are TGTGCCAGCAGCCTTAGCGGGGGCTCTAGCACAGATACGCAGTATTTT. Translated: CASSLSGGSSTDTQYF.

The V gene is TRBV5-6, the J gene TRBJ1-2; the D gene is possibly TRBD1 (5 bases). V shed 0 bases and J shed 7 bases, with 10 bases lying between them. Per germline, CDR1 SGHDT and CDR2 YYEEEE. This CDR3 is 13 amino acids long. The CDR3 DNA sequence: TGTGCCAGCAGCTTGGCGGGGGGAGGTGGCTACACCTTC. It translates to CASSLAGGGGYTF.

The chain combines TRBV7-7 with TRBJ2-2; 11 bases fit TRBD1. The CDR3 has 15 residues. Germline lookup yields CDR1 SSHAT and CDR2 FNYEAQ (reference sequence). V trimming: 5 bases; J trimming: 7 bases; junction bases outside the gene matches: 6. In DNA, the CDR3 is TGTGCCAGCAGCCCCCTGGGACAGGGGGGCGGGGAGCTGTTTTTT. It specifies CASSPLGQGGGELFF.

The chain links TRBV3-1 (or the pseudogene TRBV3-2) to TRBJ2-3; 8 bases line up with TRBD2. Germline lookup yields CDR1 LGHDT and CDR2 YNNKEL (reference sequence). Germline trimming cut 3 bases from V and 4 bases from J; bases unmatched to any gene: 6. CDR3 length equals 15 residues. The CDR3 reads CASSQGRGAPDTQYF. CDR3 bases: TGTGCCAGCAGCCAGGGGCGGGGGGCCCCAGATACGCAGTATTTT.

This rearrangement joins TRBV4-2 to TRBJ2-2; 7 bases map to TRBD1. This CDR3 spans 15 amino acids. Trimming cost V 0 bases and J 9 bases; bases outside gene matches: 7. Germline CDR1 and CDR2: LGHNA and YNFKEQ. DNA of the CDR3: TGTGCCAGCAGCCAAGAATTGAGGGGGCACCGGGAGCTGTTTTTT. Its protein product is CASSQELRGHRELFF.

The rearrangement links TRBV19 to TRBJ1-5; 9 bases map to TRBD1. The CDR3 has 15 residues. The germline V gene has CDR1 LNHDA and CDR2 SQIVND (reference sequence). V lost 8 bases and J lost 0; bases outside the gene matches: 5. CDR3 sequence: CASRTGGPSNQPQHF. CDR3 in DNA: TGTGCCAGTCGAACAGGGGGCCCTAGCAATCAGCCCCAGCATTTT. Variable domain in full (rest from reference TRBV19 and TRBJ1-5): DGGITQSPKYLFRKEGQNVTLSCEQNLNHDAMYWYRQDPGQGLRLIYYSQIVNDFQKGDIAEGYSVSREKKESFPLTVTSAQKNPTAFYLCASRTGGPSNQPQHFGDGTRLSIL.

This clone came up once. The V and J genes are TRBV18 and TRBJ1-1; no reliable D call. V lost 3 bases, J lost 1 base, and 9 bases lay in between. The CDR3 has 14 amino acids. Germline lookup yields CDR1 KGHSH and CDR2 LQKENI. The CDR3 is CASSPVERNTEAFF. In nucleotides, the CDR3 is TGTGCCAGCTCACCGGTCGAGAGGAACACTGAAGCTTTCTTT.

DNA of the CDR3: TGTGCCAGCAGCACGGGACAGCCCGGCACAGATACGCAGTATTTT. Protein product: CASSTGQPGTDTQYF. The V and J genes are TRBV5-8 and TRBJ2-3; 7 positions match TRBD1. The J segment lost 1 base and the V segment lost 4 bases, leaving 6 bases of the junction unmatched. This CDR3 spans 15 amino acids. Germline V gene sequence: CDR1 SGHTS, CDR2 YDEGEE.

The J gene is TRBJ2-1, the V gene TRBV7-9; 11 bases are a match to TRBD2. The CDR3 consists of 16 residues. CDR1 is SEHNR, CDR2 FQNEAQ, per germline (reference sequence). The ends lost 4 bases at V and 3 bases at J; junction bases unmatched: 5. The chain's CDR3 is CASSSGLAGFYNEQFF. CDR3 DNA: TGTGCCAGCAGCTCCGGACTAGCGGGTTTCTACAATGAGCAGTTCTTC.

CDR3: CASSPQVGQLYGYTF. The CDR3 DNA is TGTGCCAGCAGCCCCCAAGTGGGACAGCTCTATGGCTACACCTTC. This chain uses TRBV9 with TRBJ1-2; TRBD1 matches at 7 bases. V shed 4 bases and J 4 bases; nucleotides not matched to a gene: 10. Germline V gene lookup returns CDR1 SGDLS and CDR2 YYNGEE. The CDR3 extends over 15 amino acids.

This sequence joins TRBV3-1 (or the pseudogene TRBV3-2) and TRBJ1-2; weak D call: TRBD1 (5 bases). The germline V and J ends were trimmed by 0 bases and 6 bases, with 14 bases remaining between them. Germline V CDR1 and CDR2: LGHDT, YNNKEL (reference sequence). The CDR3 sequence is 15 residues long. CDR3 region: CASSQDMGRVNGYTF. CDR3 in DNA: TGTGCCAGCAGCCAAGATATGGGCAGGGTAAATGGCTACACCTTC.

The chain is built from TRBV5-6 and TRBJ1-1; D unclear. The germline V gene encodes CDR1 SGHDT and CDR2 YYEEEE. Trimming shortened V by 3 bases and J by 7 bases, and 10 bases separated the two germline ends. This CDR3 spans 12 amino acids. This CDR3 reads CASSSSLLEAFF. The CDR3 region has the DNA TGTGCCAGCAGCTCGAGTCTCCTTGAAGCTTTCTTT.

On this clone itself: This CDR3 is also generated by other DNA sequences in the sample. Written as DNA, the CDR3 is TGTGCCAGCAGCTTAGACAGGAGAAATGAAAAACTGTTTTTT. Its protein product is CASSLDRRNEKLFF. The chain couples TRBV7-9 to TRBJ1-4; tentatively, D is TRBD1 (5 bases). V lost 1 base and J 5 bases, leaving 8 bases between the germline ends. Germline loops: CDR1 SEHNR, CDR2 FQNEAQ (reference sequence). The CDR3 is made up of 14 amino acids.

This chain connects TRBV5-1 to TRBJ2-3; 12 positions match TRBD2. Germline CDR1 is SGHRS and CDR2 is YFSETQ. The CDR3 has 17 residues. V trimming: 3 bases; J trimming: 5 bases; junction bases outside the gene matches: 10. CDR3 coding DNA: TGCGCCAGCAGCTCGGGACTAGCGGGTCTCCCGGGAGATACGCAGTATTTT. Its protein product is CASSSGLAGLPGDTQYF. The entire variable domain, with the rest obtained from reference TRBV5-1 and TRBJ2-3, is as follows: KAGVTQTPRYLIKTRGQQVTLSCSPISGHRSVSWYQQTPGQGLQFLFEYFSETQRNKGNFPGRFSGRQFSNSRSEMNVSTLELGDSALYLCASSSGLAGLPGDTQYFGPGTRLTVL.

The chain employs TRBV7-6 and TRBJ2-3, with 10 nucleotides matching TRBD2. Germline CDR1 reads SGHVS; CDR2 reads FNYEAQ. J lost 1 base, V lost 2 bases, and 6 bases had no gene match. This CDR3 has 17 residues. CDR3 amino acids: CASSLSSGGGGTDTQYF. CDR3 sequence (DNA): TGTGCCAGCAGCTTATCTAGCGGGGGAGGTGGCACAGATACGCAGTATTTT. The complete variable domain, with remaining parts taken from reference TRBV7-6 and TRBJ2-3, reads GAGVSQSPRYKVTKRGQDVALRCDPISGHVSLYWYRQALGQGPEFLTYFNYEAQQDKSGLPNDRFSAERPEGSISTLTIQRTEQRDSAMYRCASSLSSGGGGTDTQYFGPGTRLTVL.

This sequence joins TRBV5-1 and TRBJ1-2; 7 nucleotides align to TRBD1. V shed 0 bases and J 6 bases; nucleotides not matched to a gene: 8. The CDR3 contains 15 residues. From germline, CDR1 is SGHRS and CDR2 YFSETQ. In nucleotides, the CDR3 is TGCGCCAGCAGCTTGGAGACAGGGTATATCAATGGCTACACCTTC. Its protein product is CASSLETGYINGYTF. Variable domain in full (rest from reference TRBV5-1 and TRBJ1-2): KAGVTQTPRYLIKTRGQQVTLSCSPISGHRSVSWYQQTPGQGLQFLFEYFSETQRNKGNFPGRFSGRQFSNSRSEMNVSTLELGDSALYLCASSLETGYINGYTFGSGTRLTVV.

The chain has TRBV6-5 and TRBJ1-6; no definite D call. CDR3 length: 14 amino acids. With 7 bases removed from V and 5 bases from J, the gap between germline ends came to 12 bases. Germline V gene data show CDR1 as MNHEY and CDR2 as SVGAGI. CDR3 loop: CASTPGLNNSPLHF. The CDR3 bases are TGTGCCAGCACCCCAGGTCTGAATAATTCACCCCTCCACTTT.

The chain carries TRBV5-1 and TRBJ1-1; 8 nucleotides align to TRBD1. CDR3 length: 16 amino acids. V lost 4 bases and J lost 4; bases outside the gene matches: 12. Germline CDR1 SGHRS, CDR2 YFSETQ. CDR3 protein: CASSALTGVEVTEAFF. The CDR3 bases are TGCGCCAGCAGCGCATTGACAGGGGTTGAGGTCACTGAAGCTTTCTTT. The whole variable domain, filled in from reference TRBV5-1 and TRBJ1-1, reads KAGVTQTPRYLIKTRGQQVTLSCSPISGHRSVSWYQQTPGQGLQFLFEYFSETQRNKGNFPGRFSGRQFSNSRSEMNVSTLELGDSALYLCASSALTGVEVTEAFFGQGTRLTVV.

The CDR3 coding sequence is TGTGCCAGCAGCCCAGGACAGGGTGAAACCTCGCACGAGCAGTACTTC. This encodes CASSPGQGETSHEQYF. V usage is TRBV5-4 and J usage is TRBJ2-7; 8 nucleotides agree with TRBD1. Germline trimming cut 4 bases from V and 5 bases from J; bases unmatched to any gene: 14. Per the germline V gene, CDR1 is SGHNT and CDR2 is YYREEE (reference sequence). The CDR3 has 16 residues.

The genes are TRBV19 and TRBJ1-5; D ambiguous. The V end lost 7 bases, the J end lost 4 bases, and 11 bases lay between the germline ends. In germline, CDR1 is LNHDA, CDR2 SQIVND (reference sequence). There are 13 residues in the CDR3. CDR3 in DNA: TGTGCCAGTAACGGTCACGAAAATCAGCCCCAGCATTTT. Protein product: CASNGHENQPQHF.

The chain links TRBV14 to TRBJ2-5; 9 positions match TRBD2. This CDR3 is built from 14 residues. V shed 5 bases, J shed 2 bases, and the junction held 3 bases outside the gene matches. Germline CDR1 SGHDN, CDR2 FVKESK. CDR3 nucleotides: TGTGCCAGCAGCAGACTAGCGGCACAAGAGACCCAGTACTTC. The encoded protein is CASSRLAAQETQYF.

The chain links TRBV14 to TRBJ1-5; 7 nucleotides line up with TRBD1. After removal of 1 base from V and 6 bases from J, the junction contained 3 bases not matched to a gene. The CDR3 extends over 14 amino acids. The germline gives CDR1 SGHDN, CDR2 FVKESK. In nucleotides, the CDR3 is TGTGCCAGCAGCCAAGGAGGGGGCGGTCAGCCCCAGCATTTT. Translated, it gives CASSQGGGGQPQHF.